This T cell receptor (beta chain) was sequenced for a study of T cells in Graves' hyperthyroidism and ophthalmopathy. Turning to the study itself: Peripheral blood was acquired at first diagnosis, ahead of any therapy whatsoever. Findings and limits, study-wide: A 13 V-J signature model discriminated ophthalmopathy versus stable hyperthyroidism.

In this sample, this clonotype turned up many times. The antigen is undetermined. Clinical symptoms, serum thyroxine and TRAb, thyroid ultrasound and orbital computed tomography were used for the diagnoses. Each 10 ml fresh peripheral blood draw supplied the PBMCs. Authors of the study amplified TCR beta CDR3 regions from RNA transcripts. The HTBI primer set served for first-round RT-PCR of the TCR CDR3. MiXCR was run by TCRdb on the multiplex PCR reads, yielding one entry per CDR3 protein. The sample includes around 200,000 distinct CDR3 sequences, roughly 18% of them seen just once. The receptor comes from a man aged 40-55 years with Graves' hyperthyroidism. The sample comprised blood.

As DNA, the CDR3 is TGTGCCAGCAGCCAAGACCTGGACAGGGACTACGAGCAGTACTTC. Translating gives CASSQDLDRDYEQYF. The V call is TRBV3-1, the J call TRBJ2-7, with TRBD1 matching over 8 bases. This CDR3 comprises 15 residues. With 0 bases clipped from V and 3 bases from J, the junction kept 4 bases outside the gene matches. Per the germline V gene, CDR1 is LGHDT and CDR2 is YNNKEL (reference sequence).